The source of this TCR beta chain is a study of TIL therapy for anti-PD-1-resistant metastatic lung cancer. Time point denoted: pre-treatment sample, taken before nivolumab and TIL therapy. Tumor tissue came from excised metastases, mostly pleural nodules or supraclavicular lymph nodes. Overall study findings and caveats: Many TIL product clones were absent from baseline tumor, suggesting clonal contraction.

The immunoSEQ assay was v3. Repertoires were generated with immunoSEQ multiplex PCR, while TCRdb's copy carries only in-frame clones and drops some. The sample shows approximately 95,000 clones, about three fifths of them seen only once. Note on this clone: Its antigen is as yet unknown.

This CDR3 has 16 residues. V trimming: 3 bases; J trimming: 3 bases; junction bases outside the gene matches: 6. Germline lookup yields CDR1 LGHDT and CDR2 YNNKEL (reference sequence). This sequence joins TRBV3-1 (or the pseudogene TRBV3-2) and TRBJ2-1, with 9 bases fitting TRBD2. The specimen comprised tumor tissue, sampled at baseline. The sequence was collected from a person aged 25-85 years with non-small cell lung cancer. Here the CDR3 reads CASSQTSGQRYNEQFF. In DNA, the CDR3 is TGTGCCAGCAGCCAGACTAGCGGACAACGCTACAATGAGCAGTTCTTC.